The rows below give T cell receptor beta chains drawn from one sample of a study of cytotoxic CD8 clonotypes in ibrutinib-treated CLL. Data came from immunoSEQ multiplex PCR; TCRdb stores just in-frame clones and leaves some out. The sample has some 200,000 clones, over 65% seen once. The material was PBMCs, obtained after 12 months of ibrutinib treatment. The receptor set was obtained from a human donor with chronic lymphocytic leukemia. The CDR3 runs from the conserved cysteine through the conserved F or W. The D gene is left open where the match is weak. Part of the rows lack a size; the others show once, few, many or a class for expanded clones.

v_call	d_call	clone_size	j_call	cdr3_nt	cdr3_aa
TRBV5-1	.	.	TRBJ1-5	TGCGCCAGCAGCTTCGGGACACCTAATCAGCCCCAGCATTTT	CASSFGTPNQPQHF
TRBV5-3	.	.	TRBJ2-7	TGTGCCAGAAGCGCAGGGGACCGTTACTACGAGCAGTACTTC	CARSAGDRYYEQYF
TRBV18	TRBD2	.	TRBJ2-3	TGTGCCAGCTCGACGCGGGGGGGCACAGATACGCAGTATTTT	CASSTRGGTDTQYF
TRBV5-1	.	once	TRBJ2-2	TGCGCCAGCAGCTTGGTTGCGGGGCTAATCTCTTCGAACACCGGGGAGCTGTTTTTT	CASSLVAGLISSNTGELFF
TRBV2	.	.	TRBJ2-7	TGTGCCAGCAGCGACCCTTACCGGGGGCCTACCTACGAGCAGTACTTC	CASSDPYRGPTYEQYF
TRBV23-1	.	.	TRBJ1-2	TGCGCCAGCAGTCAACCGCGGGACTATGGCTACACCTTC	CASSQPRDYGYTF
TRBV30	.	.	TRBJ1-5	TGTGCCTGGAGCCCGACACACTATAGCAATCAGCCCCAGCATTTT	CAWSPTHYSNQPQHF
TRBV30	.	.	TRBJ1-1	TGTGCCTGGAGTGCCCAGGGGTACACTGAAGCTTTCTTT	CAWSAQGYTEAFF
TRBV6-5	TRBD1	few	TRBJ1-2	TGTGCCAGCAGTTACGGGACAGCTAACTATGGCTACACCTTC	CASSYGTANYGYTF
TRBV4-1	TRBD2	.	TRBJ2-1	TGCGCCAGCCGCCAAGGCGGGAGGGGTTACAATGAGCAGTTCTTC	CASRQGGRGYNEQFF
TRBV5-1	TRBD1	few	TRBJ1-6	TGCGCCAGCAGTTTGGGGACAGTTAATAATTCACCCCTCCACTTT	CASSLGTVNNSPLHF
TRBV9	.	.	TRBJ2-2	TGTGCCAGCAGCGTAGCTAGGACCGGGGAGCTGTTTTTT	CASSVARTGELFF
TRBV15	TRBD2	once	TRBJ2-1	TGTGCCACCAGCAGATTAAAAGGGAGGGACTCCTACAATGAGCAGTTCTTC	CATSRLKGRDSYNEQFF
TRBV28	.	many	TRBJ2-7	TGTGCCAGCAGTTTTGGGGCGTACGAGCAGTACTTC	CASSFGAYEQYF
TRBV19	.	.	TRBJ1-4	TGTGCCAGTCTGGACGGCGCAACGACTAATGAAAAACTGTTTTTT	CASLDGATTNEKLFF
TRBV30	.	few	TRBJ1-5	TGTGCCTGGAGTGGAAAATACAGGGGCAATCAGCCCCAGCATTTT	CAWSGKYRGNQPQHF
TRBV5-4	TRBD1	.	TRBJ1-6	TGTGCCAGCAGCTGGGGGACAGGGAACAATTCACCCCTCCACTTT	CASSWGTGNNSPLHF
TRBV6-1	.	.	TRBJ2-2	TGTGCCAGCAGTGAGGCAGGGGCCGGGGAGCTGTTTTTT	CASSEAGAGELFF
TRBV7-9	.	once	TRBJ2-1	TGTGCCAGCAGCTTAGGCCTTTACAATGAGCAGTTCTTC	CASSLGLYNEQFF
TRBV4-1	.	few	TRBJ1-4	TGCGCCAGCAGCCAAAAGCCGCCTTTTAATGAAAAACTGTTTTTT	CASSQKPPFNEKLFF
TRBV5-1	.	.	TRBJ2-5	TGCGCCAGCAGCTTAGCCCATGGGGGCGAGACCCAGTACTTC	CASSLAHGGETQYF
TRBV7-9	.	.	TRBJ1-1	TGTGCCAGCAGGCGGGGCAGCAACATGAACACTGAAGCTTTCTTT	CASRRGSNMNTEAFF
TRBV4-2	.	.	TRBJ2-3	TGTGCCAGCAGCCAAGTCTTCGAGTCAGATACGCAGTATTTT	CASSQVFESDTQYF
TRBV19	.	.	TRBJ1-4	TGTGCCAGTAGTATTCCGGGTATGAAGAAACTGTTTTTT	CASSIPGMKKLFF
TRBV6-6	.	.	TRBJ1-1	TGTGCCAGCAGTTACTCGGGTCTAGTTAACACTGAAGCTTTCTTT	CASSYSGLVNTEAFF
TRBV19	TRBD2	.	TRBJ2-7	TGTGCCAGTAGATTGGGGACTAGCGGGCGCGAGCAGTACTTC	CASRLGTSGREQYF
TRBV5-1	TRBD1	.	TRBJ1-6	TGCGCCAGCAGCTTCGACAGGGAGAGAGGGGATAATTCACCCCTCCACTTT	CASSFDRERGDNSPLHF
TRBV27	.	.	TRBJ2-7	TGTGCCAGCAGTTTATCCCGGGACTTCACCCCCTACGAGCAGTACTTC	CASSLSRDFTPYEQYF
TRBV7-8	.	.	TRBJ2-5	TGTGCCAGCAGCTTAGAAAACGGGGAGACCCAGTACTTC	CASSLENGETQYF
TRBV19	.	.	TRBJ1-1	TGTGCCAGTAGTCCCCTCGGGGCACCCACTGAAGCTTTCTTT	CASSPLGAPTEAFF
TRBV5-4	.	.	TRBJ1-2	TGTGCCAGCAGCTTGGAAAAGAGCATTAACTATGGCTACACCTTC	CASSLEKSINYGYTF
TRBV5-6	TRBD1	.	TRBJ1-2	TGTGCCAGCAGCTTTATGGCAGGGGGTGTAGGCTACACCTTC	CASSFMAGGVGYTF